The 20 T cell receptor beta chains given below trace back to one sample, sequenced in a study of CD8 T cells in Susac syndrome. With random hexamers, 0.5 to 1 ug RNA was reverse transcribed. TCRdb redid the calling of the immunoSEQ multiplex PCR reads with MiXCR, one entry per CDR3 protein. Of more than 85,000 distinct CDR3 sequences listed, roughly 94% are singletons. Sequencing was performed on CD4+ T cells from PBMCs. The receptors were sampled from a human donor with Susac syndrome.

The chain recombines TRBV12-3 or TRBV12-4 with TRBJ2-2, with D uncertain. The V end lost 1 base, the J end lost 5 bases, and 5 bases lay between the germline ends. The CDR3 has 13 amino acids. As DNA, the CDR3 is TGTGCCAGCAGTTTAGGTCAGACCGGGGAGCTGTTTTTT. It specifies CASSLGQTGELFF.

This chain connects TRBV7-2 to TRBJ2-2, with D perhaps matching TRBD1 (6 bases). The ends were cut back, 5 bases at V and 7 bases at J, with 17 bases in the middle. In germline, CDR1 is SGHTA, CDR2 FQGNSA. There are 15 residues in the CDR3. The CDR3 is CASSIDLTGIGELFF. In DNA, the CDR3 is TGTGCCAGCAGCATAGATCTCACAGGGATCGGGGAGCTGTTTTTT.

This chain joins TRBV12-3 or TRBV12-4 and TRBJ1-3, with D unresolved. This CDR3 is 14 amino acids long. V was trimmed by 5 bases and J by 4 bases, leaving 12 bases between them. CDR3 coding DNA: TGTGCCAGCAGTCTCGGGGTGGAGGGAAACACCATATATTTT. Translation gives CASSLGVEGNTIYF.

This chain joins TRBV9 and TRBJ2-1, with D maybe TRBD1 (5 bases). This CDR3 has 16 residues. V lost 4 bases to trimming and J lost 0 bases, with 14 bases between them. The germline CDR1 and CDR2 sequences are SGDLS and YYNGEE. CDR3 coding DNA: TGTGCCAGCAGCACCCCGCGTAGGGGCTCCTACAATGAGCAGTTCTTC. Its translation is CASSTPRRGSYNEQFF.

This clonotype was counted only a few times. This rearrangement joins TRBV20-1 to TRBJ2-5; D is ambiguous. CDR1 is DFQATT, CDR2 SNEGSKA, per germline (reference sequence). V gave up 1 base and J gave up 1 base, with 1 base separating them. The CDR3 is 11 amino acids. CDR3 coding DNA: TGCAGTGCTAGAGGCCAAGAGACCCAGTACTTC. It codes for CSARGQETQYF.

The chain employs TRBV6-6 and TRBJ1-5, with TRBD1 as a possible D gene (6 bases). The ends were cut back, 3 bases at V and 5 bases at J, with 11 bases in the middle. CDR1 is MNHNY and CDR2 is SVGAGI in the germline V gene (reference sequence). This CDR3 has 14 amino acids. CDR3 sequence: CASSYYPGDQPQHF. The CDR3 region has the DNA TGTGCCAGCAGTTATTATCCAGGGGATCAGCCCCAGCATTTT.

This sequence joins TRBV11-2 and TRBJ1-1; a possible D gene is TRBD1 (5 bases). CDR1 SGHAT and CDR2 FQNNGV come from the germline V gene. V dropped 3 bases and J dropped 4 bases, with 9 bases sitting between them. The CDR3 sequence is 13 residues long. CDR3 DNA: TGTGCCAGCAGCTTGTCGGGGGGCACTGAAGCTTTCTTT. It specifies CASSLSGGTEAFF.

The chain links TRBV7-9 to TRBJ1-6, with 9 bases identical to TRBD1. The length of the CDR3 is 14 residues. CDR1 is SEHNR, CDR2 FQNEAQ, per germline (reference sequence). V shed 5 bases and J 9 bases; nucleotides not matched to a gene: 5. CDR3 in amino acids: CASSLPGQGSPLHF. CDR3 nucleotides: TGTGCCAGCAGCCTCCCGGGACAGGGTTCACCCCTCCACTTT. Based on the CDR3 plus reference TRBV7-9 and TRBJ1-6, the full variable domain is DTGVSQNPRHKITKRGQNVTFRCDPISEHNRLYWYRQTLGQGPEFLTYFQNEAQLEKSRLLSDRFSAERPKGSFSTLEIQRTEQGDSAMYLCASSLPGQGSPLHFGNGTRLTVT.

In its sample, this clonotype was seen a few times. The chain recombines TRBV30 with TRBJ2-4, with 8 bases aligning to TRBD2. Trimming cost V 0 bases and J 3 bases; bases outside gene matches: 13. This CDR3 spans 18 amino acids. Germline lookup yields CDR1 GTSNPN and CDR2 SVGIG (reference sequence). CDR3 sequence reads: CAWSVPWGLVFDKNIQYF. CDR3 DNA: TGTGCCTGGAGTGTACCCTGGGGACTAGTCTTTGACAAAAACATTCAGTACTTC.

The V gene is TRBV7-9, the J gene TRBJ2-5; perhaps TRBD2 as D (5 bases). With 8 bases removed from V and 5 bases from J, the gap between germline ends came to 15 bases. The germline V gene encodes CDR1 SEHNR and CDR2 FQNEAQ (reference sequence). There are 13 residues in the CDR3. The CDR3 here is CASDIPGWETQYF. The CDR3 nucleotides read TGTGCCAGCGATATTCCGGGATGGGAGACCCAGTACTTC.

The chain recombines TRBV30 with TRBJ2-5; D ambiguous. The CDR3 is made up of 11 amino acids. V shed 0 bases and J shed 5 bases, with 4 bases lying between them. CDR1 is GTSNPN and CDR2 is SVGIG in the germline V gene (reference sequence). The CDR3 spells CAWSVLETQYF. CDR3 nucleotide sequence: TGTGCCTGGAGTGTACTCGAGACCCAGTACTTC.

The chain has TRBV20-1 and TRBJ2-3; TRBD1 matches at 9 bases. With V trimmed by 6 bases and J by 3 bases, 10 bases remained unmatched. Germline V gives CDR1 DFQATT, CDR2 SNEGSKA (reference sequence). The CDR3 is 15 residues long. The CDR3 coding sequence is TGCAGTGCGCGGGATACCGGGACAGGGACAGATACGCAGTATTTT. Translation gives CSARDTGTGTDTQYF.

CDR3 sequence reads: CSGRTRVTDTQYF. The CDR3, as DNA: TGCAGCGGGAGGACTAGGGTCACAGATACGCAGTATTTT. V is TRBV29-1 and J is TRBJ2-3; TRBD2 matches at 7 bases. With V trimmed by 7 bases and J by 2 bases, 6 bases remained unmatched. The CDR3 totals 13 residues. Germline V gene lookup returns CDR1 SQVTM and CDR2 ANQGSEA.

The CDR3 DNA is TGTGCCAGCAGCCTACAGGGGGCGCGTCCTACGCAGTATTTT. Its translation: CASSLQGARPTQYF. This chain joins TRBV7-3 and TRBJ2-3; 9 bases match TRBD1. Germline CDR1 reads SGHTA; CDR2 reads FQGTGA. The CDR3 totals 14 residues. Trimming at V came to 5 bases and at J to 8 bases, leaving 8 bases not matched to a gene.

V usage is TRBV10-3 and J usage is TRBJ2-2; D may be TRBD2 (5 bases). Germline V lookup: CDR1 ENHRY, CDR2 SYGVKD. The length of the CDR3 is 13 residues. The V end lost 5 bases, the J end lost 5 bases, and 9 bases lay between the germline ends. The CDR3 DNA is TGTGCCATCAGTCCCCAGCGGACCGGGGAGCTGTTTTTT. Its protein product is CAISPQRTGELFF.

CDR3 nucleotides: TGTGCCAGCAGCTTCCTTGATGGCTACACCTTC. As protein: CASSFLDGYTF. V and J are TRBV7-2 and TRBJ1-2; unclear D gene. CDR1 SGHTA and CDR2 FQGNSA come from the germline V gene. The CDR3 contains 11 residues. The V gene lost 3 bases and the J gene lost 6 bases, with 5 bases spanning the gap.

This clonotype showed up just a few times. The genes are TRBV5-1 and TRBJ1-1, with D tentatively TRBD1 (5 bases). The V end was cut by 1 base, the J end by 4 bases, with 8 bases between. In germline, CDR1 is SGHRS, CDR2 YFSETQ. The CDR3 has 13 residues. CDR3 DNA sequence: TGCGCCAGCAGCTTGCTCGGGGGCACTGAAGCTTTCTTT. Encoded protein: CASSLLGGTEAFF.

In nucleotides, the CDR3 is TGTGCCAGCAGCGATTCCCGACTCTCCTACAATGAGCAGTTCTTC. Its translation: CASSDSRLSYNEQFF. This rearrangement joins TRBV6-5 to TRBJ2-1; D unclear. Trimming cost V 6 bases and J 0 bases, with 12 bases left between them. CDR3 length equals 15 residues. Germline values: CDR1 MNHEY, CDR2 SVGAGI.

This chain's CDR3 is CSARNADRDRNQPQHF. CDR3 nucleotide sequence: TGCAGTGCTAGGAACGCCGACCGGGACAGAAATCAGCCCCAGCATTTT. The rearrangement uses TRBV20-1 and TRBJ1-5; 7 nucleotides line up with TRBD1. The V segment lost 3 bases and the J segment 4 bases; nucleotides outside the gene matches: 12. The V gene's germline CDR1 is DFQATT and CDR2 SNEGSKA (reference sequence). The CDR3 contains 16 residues.

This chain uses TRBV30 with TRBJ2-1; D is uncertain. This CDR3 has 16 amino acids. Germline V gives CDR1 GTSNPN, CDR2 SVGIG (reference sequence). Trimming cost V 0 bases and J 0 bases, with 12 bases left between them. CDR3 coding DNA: TGTGCCTGGAGTGTAGGCCTGGTAAGCTCCTACAATGAGCAGTTCTTC. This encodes CAWSVGLVSSYNEQFF. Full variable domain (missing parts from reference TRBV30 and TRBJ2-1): SQTIHQWPATLVQPVGSPLSLECTVEGTSNPNLYWYRQAAGRGLQLLFYSVGIGQISSEVPQNLSASRPQDRQFILSSKKLLLSDSGFYLCAWSVGLVSSYNEQFFGPGTRLTVL.